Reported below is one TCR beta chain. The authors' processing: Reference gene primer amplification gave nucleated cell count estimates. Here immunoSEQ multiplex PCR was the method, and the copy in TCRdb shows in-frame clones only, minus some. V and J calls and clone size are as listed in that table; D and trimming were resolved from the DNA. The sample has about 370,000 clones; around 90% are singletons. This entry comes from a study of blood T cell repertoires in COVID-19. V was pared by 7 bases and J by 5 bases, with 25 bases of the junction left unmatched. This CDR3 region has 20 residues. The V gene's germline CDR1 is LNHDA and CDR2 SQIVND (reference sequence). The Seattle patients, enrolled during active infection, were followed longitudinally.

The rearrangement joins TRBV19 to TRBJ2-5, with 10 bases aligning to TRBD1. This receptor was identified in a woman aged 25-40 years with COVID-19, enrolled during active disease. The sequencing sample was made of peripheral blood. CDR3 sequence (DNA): TGTGCCAGTAACGATATAGTCAACGTTGACATGGGACAGGGGCGGGAGACCCAGTACTTC. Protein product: CASNDIVNVDMGQGRETQYF.